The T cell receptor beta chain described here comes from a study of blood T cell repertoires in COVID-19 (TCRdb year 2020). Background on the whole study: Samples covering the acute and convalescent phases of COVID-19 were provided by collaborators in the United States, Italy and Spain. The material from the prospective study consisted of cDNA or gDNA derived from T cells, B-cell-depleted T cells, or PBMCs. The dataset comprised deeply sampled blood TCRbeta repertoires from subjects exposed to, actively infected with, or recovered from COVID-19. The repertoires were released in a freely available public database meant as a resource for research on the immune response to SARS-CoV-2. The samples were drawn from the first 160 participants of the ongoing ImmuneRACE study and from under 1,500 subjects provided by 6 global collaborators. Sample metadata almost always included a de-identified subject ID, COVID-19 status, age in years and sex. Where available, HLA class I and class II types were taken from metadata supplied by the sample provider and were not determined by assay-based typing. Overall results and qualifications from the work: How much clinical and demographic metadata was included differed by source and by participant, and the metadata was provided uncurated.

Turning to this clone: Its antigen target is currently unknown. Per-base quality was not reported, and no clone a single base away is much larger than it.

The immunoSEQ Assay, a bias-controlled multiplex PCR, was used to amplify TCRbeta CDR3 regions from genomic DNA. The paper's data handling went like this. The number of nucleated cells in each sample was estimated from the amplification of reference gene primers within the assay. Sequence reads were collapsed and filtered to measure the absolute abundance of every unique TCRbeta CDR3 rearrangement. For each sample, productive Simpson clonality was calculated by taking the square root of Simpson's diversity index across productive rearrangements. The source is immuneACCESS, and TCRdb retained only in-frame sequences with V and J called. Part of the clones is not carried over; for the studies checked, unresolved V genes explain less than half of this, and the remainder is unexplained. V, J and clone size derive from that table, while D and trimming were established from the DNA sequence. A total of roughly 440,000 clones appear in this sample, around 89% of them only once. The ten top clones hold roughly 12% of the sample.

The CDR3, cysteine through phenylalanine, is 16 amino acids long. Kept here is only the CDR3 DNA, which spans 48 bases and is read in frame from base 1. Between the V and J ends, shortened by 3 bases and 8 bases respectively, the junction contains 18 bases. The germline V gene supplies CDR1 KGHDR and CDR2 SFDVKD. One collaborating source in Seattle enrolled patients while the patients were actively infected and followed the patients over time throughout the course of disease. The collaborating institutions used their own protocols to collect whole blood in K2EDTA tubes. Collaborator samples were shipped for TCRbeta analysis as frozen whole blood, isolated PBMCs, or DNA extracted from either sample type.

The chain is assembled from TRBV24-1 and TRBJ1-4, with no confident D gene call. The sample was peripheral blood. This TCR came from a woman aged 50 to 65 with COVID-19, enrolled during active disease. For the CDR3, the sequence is CATSDPATEGGEKLFF. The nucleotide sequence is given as TGTGCCACCAGTGATCCCGCTACGGAGGGAGGGGAAAAACTGTTTTTT.